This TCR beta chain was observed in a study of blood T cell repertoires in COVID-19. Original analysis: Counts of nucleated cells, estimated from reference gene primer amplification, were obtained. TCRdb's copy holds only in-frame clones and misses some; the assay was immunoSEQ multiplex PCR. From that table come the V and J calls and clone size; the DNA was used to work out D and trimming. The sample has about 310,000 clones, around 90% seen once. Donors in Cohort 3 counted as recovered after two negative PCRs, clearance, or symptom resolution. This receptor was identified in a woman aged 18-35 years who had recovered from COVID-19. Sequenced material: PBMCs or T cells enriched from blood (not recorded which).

CDR3 coding DNA: TGTGCCAGCAGTTACGGTATAGCGGAGGCCTACGAGCAGTACTTC. Translating gives CASSYGIAEAYEQYF. The genes are TRBV6-5 and TRBJ2-7, with D possibly being TRBD2 (6 bases). CDR1 and CDR2 from the germline V gene are MNHEY and SVGAGI. The germline V and J ends were trimmed by 2 bases and 2 bases, with 13 bases remaining between them. The CDR3 is made up of 15 amino acids.